This T cell receptor beta chain originates from a study of shared clonotypes between healthy human individuals. Comments on this clone: The antigen remains unidentified.

CD45RO-negative cells were positively selected for CCR7, leaving out terminally differentiated effector memory CD45RA+ cells. General study points: Sequencing depth was expected to influence donor clonotype sharing. Inspection by rarefaction showed sorted-subset sequencing to be incomplete despite large depth.

Assay execution took place at the deep level. Sequenced by immunoSEQ multiplex PCR; TCRdb stores in-frame clones only, minus some. The sample has approximately 2,000,000 clones; 85% to 95% are singletons. The clonotype comes from a man younger than 35 in good health. Some clones in this sample may be carry-over from other donors' samples. Sequencing was done on a sample of naive CD8+ T cells from PBMCs.

This CDR3 is CASSAQGGKLFF. CDR3 bases: TGTGCCAGCAGCGCGCAGGGGGGAAAACTGTTTTTT. This chain uses TRBV9 with TRBJ1-4; 7 bases are a match to TRBD1. Unmatched junction bases numbered 3, after V lost 3 bases and J lost 10 bases. The CDR3 length is 12 residues. Per germline, CDR1 SGDLS and CDR2 YYNGEE.